Shown below are 13 T cell receptor beta chains from a single sample sequenced in a study of T cell repertoires in cytomegalovirus infection. TCRdb called the reads again in MiXCR, with one record for every CDR3 protein. The repertoire includes over 200,000 distinct CDR3 sequences, roughly an eighth of them detected once, and 8.5% to 10% sits in the top ten. The material sequenced was PBMCs. The source of these receptors is a human donor in good health (CMV status not recorded). Some clones in this sample may be carry-over from other donors' samples.

This clonotype turned up a few times. The chain recombines TRBV5-4 with TRBJ2-3; TRBD2 matches 13 bases. The V gene end was trimmed by 4 bases and the J gene end by 4 bases; junction bases not matched to a gene: 12. The CDR3 totals 18 residues. Germline CDR1 is SGHNT and CDR2 is YYREEE (reference sequence). CDR3 coding DNA: TGTGCCAGCAGCCCTACTAGCGGGAGGGCCCAAGGGGCAGATACGCAGTATTTT. Translated: CASSPTSGRAQGADTQYF.

This clonotype was seen ten or more times. The J gene is TRBJ2-3, the V gene TRBV6-5; D might be TRBD1 (6 bases). Germline V gene data show CDR1 as MNHEY and CDR2 as SVGAGI. The V end was cut by 4 bases, the J end by 2 bases, with 19 bases between. The CDR3 runs to 17 residues. The CDR3 here is CASSFPRGRGLTDTQYF. The DNA of the CDR3 is TGTGCCAGCAGTTTTCCCAGAGGCAGGGGCCTCACAGATACGCAGTATTTT.

This clonotype was seen repeatedly, ten times or more. V gene TRBV7-9 combines with J gene TRBJ1-2; 7 bases align to TRBD1. Germline lookup yields CDR1 SEHNR and CDR2 FQNEAQ (reference sequence). The CDR3 consists of 13 residues. V was clipped by 6 bases and J by 2 bases; unmatched bases: 3. The CDR3 sequence: CASRPTGNYGYTF. In DNA, the CDR3 is TGTGCCAGCAGACCGACAGGGAACTATGGCTACACCTTC.

This clonotype was detected a few times. The chain employs TRBV6-2 or TRBV6-3 and TRBJ2-5, with D unclear. The CDR3 length is 15 residues. V was cut by 2 bases and J by 2 bases, with 12 bases left in between. CDR1 MNHEY and CDR2 SVGEGT come from the germline V gene. CDR3 in DNA: TGTGCCAGCAGTTACAGTCAGGTAGTACAAGAGACCCAGTACTTC. Translated: CASSYSQVVQETQYF.

In its sample, this clonotype was seen many times. The chain employs TRBV20-1 and TRBJ2-1; 12 nucleotides align to TRBD2. Trimming at V came to 4 bases and at J to 7 bases, leaving 5 bases not matched to a gene. CDR1 is DFQATT, CDR2 SNEGSKA, per germline (reference sequence). This CDR3 has 14 residues. The CDR3 spells CSAILAGGLNEQFF. Here the CDR3 DNA reads TGCAGTGCTATACTAGCGGGAGGCTTGAATGAGCAGTTCTTC.

This clonotype was detected many times. J is TRBJ2-7 and V is TRBV5-1, with TRBD2 matching 7 bases. V gave up 7 bases and J gave up 2 bases; unmatched junction bases: 6. There are 13 residues in the CDR3. From germline, CDR1 is SGHRS and CDR2 YFSETQ. The CDR3 reads CASASGGAYEQYF. Here the CDR3 DNA reads TGCGCCAGCGCTAGCGGAGGGGCCTACGAGCAGTACTTC.

This clonotype was detected a few times. The chain employs TRBV2 and TRBJ1-4; TRBD1 aligns across 8 bases. CDR3 length equals 14 residues. Unmatched junction bases numbered 8, after V lost 4 bases and J lost 10 bases. Per germline, CDR1 SNHLY and CDR2 FYNNEI. Written as DNA, the CDR3 is TGTGCCAGCAGTGCGGACAGGGAGGGGGCAAAACTGTTTTTT. Encoded protein: CASSADREGAKLFF.

The sample holds many counts of this clonotype. The chain couples TRBV7-3 to TRBJ2-5; the D gene is possibly TRBD2 (6 bases). There are 11 residues in the CDR3. Germline CDR1 and CDR2: SGHTA and FQGTGA. With 2 bases removed from V and 10 bases from J, the gap between germline ends came to 8 bases. DNA of the CDR3: TGTGCCAGCAGCTTAGGGGGGAACCAGTACTTC. It specifies CASSLGGNQYF.

The V gene is TRBV2, the J gene TRBJ2-2; D is unresolved. Trimming removed 3 bases at V and 2 bases at J, with 10 bases between. The CDR3 has 15 amino acids. CDR1 is SNHLY and CDR2 is FYNNEI in the germline V gene. The CDR3 DNA reads TGTGCCAGCAGTGAGTACATACCCAACACCGGGGAGCTGTTTTTT. It codes for CASSEYIPNTGELFF.

This chain links TRBV19 with TRBJ2-2; D uncertain. This CDR3 comprises 12 residues. Trimming pared 5 bases from V and 8 bases from J, leaving 9 bases between. Germline V gene sequence: CDR1 LNHDA, CDR2 SQIVND (reference sequence). This CDR3 is CASSPTRGELFF. CDR3 bases: TGTGCCAGTAGTCCTACCCGAGGGGAGCTGTTTTTT. The full variable domain, its missing parts supplied by reference TRBV19 and TRBJ2-2, is DGGITQSPKYLFRKEGQNVTLSCEQNLNHDAMYWYRQDPGQGLRLIYYSQIVNDFQKGDIAEGYSVSREKKESFPLTVTSAQKNPTAFYLCASSPTRGELFFGEGSRLTVL.

This clonotype appeared a few times. The V gene is TRBV5-1, the J gene TRBJ2-2, with TRBD2 matching 7 bases. The junction had 5 bases not matched to a gene; V was cut back by 2 bases and J by 4 bases. The CDR3 is made up of 15 amino acids. Per germline, CDR1 SGHRS and CDR2 YFSETQ. The DNA of the CDR3 is TGCGCCAGCAGCTTCGCAGCGGGGCCCACCGGGGAGCTGTTTTTT. It yields the protein CASSFAAGPTGELFF.

The sample holds many counts of this clonotype. The genes are TRBV7-3 and TRBJ2-3, with D perhaps matching TRBD2 (5 bases). V lost 5 bases and J 6 bases, leaving 15 bases between the germline ends. The CDR3 length is 14 residues. Germline-derived CDR1 and CDR2 are SGHTA and FQGTGA. In nucleotides, the CDR3 is TGTGCCAGCAGCCCTAGGACTGTTCAGGATACGCAGTATTTT. It is translated as CASSPRTVQDTQYF.

This clonotype has ten or more counts. The chain employs TRBV7-3 and TRBJ2-1; 8 bases are a match to TRBD2. Germline CDR1 SGHTA, CDR2 FQGTGA. The CDR3 sequence is 17 residues long. J was trimmed by 7 bases and V by 5 bases; bases with no gene match: 16. The CDR3 DNA reads TGTGCCAGCAGCCCATTCCGTGGCGGGGGGACGAATAATGAGCAGTTCTTC. Translated: CASSPFRGGGTNNEQFF.